The text below deals with one T cell receptor (beta chain). The antigen remains undetermined. CDR3 length: 16 residues. V shed 5 bases and J 1 base; nucleotides not matched to a gene: 5. Germline V gene sequence: CDR1 ENHRY, CDR2 SYGVKD. The sample is drawn from a study of T cell responses to AZD1222 COVID-19 vaccine. Regarding the study as a whole: The study found Spike-specific TCR breadth and depth rose after two AZD1222 doses. The number of AZD1222 recipients seropositive at baseline was only five to seven. Unmutated variant regions are reportedly targeted by nearly half of spike-specific TCRs.

Sequenced by immunoSEQ multiplex PCR; TCRdb stores in-frame clones only, minus some. This sample has about 35,000 clones, with 86% found just once. The V and J genes are TRBV10-3 and TRBJ2-2; 9 positions agree with TRBD1. This receptor was obtained from an adult in good health. The source material was peripheral blood, sampled on day 0 of AZD1222 vaccination. The CDR3 nucleotides are TGTGCCATCAGTCCCCGACAGGGGGAGAACACCGGGGAGCTGTTTTTT. It is translated as CAISPRQGENTGELFF.